The 30 T cell receptor beta chains presented below share a single source sample, sequenced in a study of blood T cell repertoires in COVID-19. The repertoire was sequenced with immunoSEQ multiplex PCR; TCRdb's copy has only in-frame clones and lacks some. Among a few hundred thousand clones listed, approximately 89% were seen once. Sequencing was performed on peripheral blood. All receptors come from a woman aged 55-75 years with COVID-19, enrolled during active disease.

The rearrangement links TRBV5-1 to TRBJ1-3; D is undetermined. The ends were cut back, 4 bases at V and 0 bases at J, with 11 bases in the middle. The CDR3 runs 15 residues. Germline V lookup: CDR1 SGHRS, CDR2 YFSETQ. CDR3 amino acids: CASSRTGDSGNTIYF. The CDR3 nucleotides read TGCGCCAGCAGCCGCACGGGTGACTCTGGAAACACCATATATTTT.

The chain joins TRBV7-2 to TRBJ1-1; 10 nucleotides align to TRBD1. Trimming cost V 5 bases and J 5 bases; bases outside gene matches: 8. CDR3 length: 15 amino acids. Germline V lookup: CDR1 SGHTA, CDR2 FQGNSA. The CDR3 reads CASSLETGGYTEAFF. The CDR3 DNA is TGTGCCAGCAGCCTAGAGACAGGGGGCTATACTGAAGCTTTCTTT.

The chain is built from TRBV3-1 (or the pseudogene TRBV3-2) and TRBJ1-1; D gene unclear. Germline CDR1 is LGHDT and CDR2 is YNNKEL (reference sequence). The CDR3 has 14 residues. Trimming took off 0 bases at V and 5 bases at J, with 10 bases between the two ends. The CDR3 protein is CASSQDFGKTEAFF. The CDR3, as DNA: TGTGCCAGCAGCCAAGATTTCGGGAAAACTGAAGCTTTCTTT.

This chain connects TRBV6-1 to TRBJ2-1, with D possibly being TRBD1 (5 bases). CDR1 MNHNS and CDR2 SASEGT come from the germline V gene. The germline V and J ends were trimmed by 2 bases and 3 bases, with 17 bases remaining between them. The CDR3 spans 17 residues. The CDR3 DNA reads as TGTGCCAGCAGTGAAACGGTCGGCAGGGTCGGCTACAATGAGCAGTTCTTC. It yields the protein CASSETVGRVGYNEQFF.

This clone has only one observation. The chain couples TRBV13 to TRBJ2-1, with 7 bases lining up with TRBD2. CDR1 and CDR2 (germline): PRHDT, FYEKMQ (reference sequence). The CDR3 sequence is 14 residues long. Trimming at V came to 8 bases and at J to 7 bases, leaving 11 bases not matched to a gene. CDR3 sequence: CASRHSGGGNEQFF. CDR3 nucleotides: TGTGCCAGCCGGCATTCGGGGGGAGGTAATGAGCAGTTCTTC.

The CDR3, as DNA: TGCAGCGTTGGACAGCCTACGGGCACAGATACGCAGTATTTT. It encodes CSVGQPTGTDTQYF. The V and J genes are TRBV29-1 and TRBJ2-3; tentative D call: TRBD1 (5 bases). Germline V gene sequence: CDR1 SQVTM, CDR2 ANQGSEA. This CDR3 is 14 amino acids long. The ends were cut back, 4 bases at V and 1 base at J, with 12 bases in the middle.

The rearrangement uses TRBV20-1 and TRBJ1-2; 11 bases line up with TRBD1. The CDR3 sequence is 11 residues long. V lost 2 bases to trimming and J lost 14 bases; unmatched junction nucleotides: 4. The germline gives CDR1 DFQATT, CDR2 SNEGSKA (reference sequence). CDR3 sequence (DNA): TGCAGTGCTAGACTTGGACAGGGGGCGACCTTC. Its translation is CSARLGQGATF.

This rearrangement joins TRBV4-1 to TRBJ1-5; TRBD1 aligns across 9 bases. The CDR3 covers 16 residues. The V segment lost 3 bases and the J segment 2 bases; nucleotides outside the gene matches: 5. Germline lookup yields CDR1 MGHRA and CDR2 YSYEKL. The CDR3 reads CASSQGQGNGNQPQHF. The CDR3 DNA reads as TGCGCCAGCAGCCAGGGACAGGGAAACGGCAATCAGCCCCAGCATTTT.

The table lists this clone with a count of one. The gene calls are TRBV30 and TRBJ1-2, with a weak D call TRBD1 (5 bases). The length of the CDR3 is 13 residues. CDR1 and CDR2 from the germline V gene are GTSNPN and SVGIG (reference sequence). Trimming left V 1 base short and J 7 bases short, with 13 bases between. CDR3 region: CAWSELTVIGYTF. CDR3 sequence (DNA): TGTGCCTGGAGTGAATTGACAGTCATTGGCTACACCTTC.

V and J are TRBV28 and TRBJ1-1; 9 positions agree with TRBD1. This CDR3 is 15 amino acids long. Losses at the gene ends were 4 bases for V and 6 bases for J; bases not matched to a gene: 9. Germline assignment: CDR1 MDHEN and CDR2 SYDVKM. CDR3 amino acids: CASSSPTGGRPEAFF. The CDR3 coding sequence is TGTGCCAGCAGTTCGCCGACAGGGGGGAGACCTGAAGCTTTCTTT.

With respect to this clone: This sample includes further DNA sequences coding for the same CDR3. The chain uses TRBV18 and TRBJ1-5; 9 nucleotides line up with TRBD1. This CDR3 spans 15 amino acids. V lost 3 bases and J lost 1; bases outside the gene matches: 1. Germline V gene sequence: CDR1 KGHSH, CDR2 LQKENI. The CDR3 region has the DNA TGTGCCAGCTCACCTGGGACAGGGAGCAATCAGCCCCAGCATTTT. Amino acid sequence: CASSPGTGSNQPQHF.

The chain uses TRBV4-2 and TRBJ2-2; the match to TRBD1 covers 9 bases. Trimming at V came to 4 bases and at J to 4 bases, leaving 7 bases not matched to a gene. This CDR3 spans 16 amino acids. Germline V gene sequence: CDR1 LGHNA, CDR2 YNFKEQ. This chain's CDR3 is CASSRRDREGTGELFF. DNA of the CDR3: TGTGCCAGCAGCCGCCGGGACAGGGAGGGCACCGGGGAGCTGTTTTTT.

The chain couples TRBV15 to TRBJ1-2, with 8 bases matching TRBD1. This CDR3 comprises 14 residues. Trimming removed 5 bases from V and 1 base from J; junction bases left unmatched: 3. Germline CDR1 is LNHNV and CDR2 is YYDKDF (reference sequence). The CDR3 spells CATSATGDNYGYTF. The CDR3 DNA reads TGTGCCACCAGCGCGACAGGGGATAACTATGGCTACACCTTC.

The chain carries TRBV4-1 and TRBJ1-1, with 9 bases matching TRBD1. CDR1 is MGHRA and CDR2 is YSYEKL in the germline V gene. Losses at the gene ends were 0 bases for V and 1 base for J; bases not matched to a gene: 3. This CDR3 comprises 16 residues. CDR3 sequence reads: CASSQEGTGSNTEAFF. CDR3 DNA: TGCGCCAGCAGCCAAGAGGGGACAGGGTCGAACACTGAAGCTTTCTTT.

This clone occurred once. The chain recombines TRBV25-1 with TRBJ1-4, with D maybe TRBD1 (5 bases). This CDR3 has 17 residues. Germline CDR1 and CDR2: MGHDK and SYGVNS. V gave up 3 bases and J gave up 0 bases, with 14 bases separating them. The CDR3 protein is CASSDFGAAATNEKLFF. Here the CDR3 DNA reads TGTGCCAGCAGTGATTTTGGGGCAGCAGCAACTAATGAAAAACTGTTTTTT.

The chain couples TRBV5-1 to TRBJ2-2; the D gene is possibly TRBD1 (6 bases). Germline-derived CDR1 and CDR2 are SGHRS and YFSETQ. The CDR3 length is 16 residues. V was clipped by 2 bases and J by 4 bases, with 15 bases between them. The CDR3, as DNA: TGCGCCAGCAGCTTTGACAGGTTTGATTCCACCGGGGAGCTGTTTTTT. Protein: CASSFDRFDSTGELFF.

The V call is TRBV5-1, the J call TRBJ2-7; unclear D gene. The CDR3 runs 12 residues. CDR1 is SGHRS, CDR2 YFSETQ, per germline. V gave up 5 bases and J gave up 3 bases, with 9 bases separating them. The DNA for the CDR3 is TGCGCCAGCAGGGGCAGTTTCTACGAGCAGTACTTC. Amino acid sequence: CASRGSFYEQYF.

This clone has more than one count but fewer than ten. The gene calls are TRBV18 and TRBJ2-2; 9 bases map to TRBD1. J lost 7 bases, V lost 5 bases, and 8 bases had no gene match. This CDR3 has 15 residues. Germline-derived CDR1 and CDR2 are KGHSH and LQKENI. The CDR3 loop reads CASSSGQGTIGELFF. Written as DNA, the CDR3 is TGTGCCAGCTCATCAGGACAGGGGACGATCGGGGAGCTGTTTTTT.

The rearrangement uses TRBV5-6 and TRBJ2-2; 7 bases agree with TRBD2. Germline values: CDR1 SGHDT, CDR2 YYEEEE. Germline trimming cut 3 bases from V and 5 bases from J; bases unmatched to any gene: 10. The CDR3 has 16 amino acids. The CDR3 DNA is TGTGCCAGCAGCTGGGGGAGGGGCGCGCGGACCGGGGAGCTGTTTTTT. Translating gives CASSWGRGARTGELFF.

The V call is TRBV19, the J call TRBJ2-3, with 7 bases identical to TRBD1. CDR1 is LNHDA and CDR2 is SQIVND in the germline V gene (reference sequence). The V gene end was trimmed by 5 bases and the J gene end by 1 base; junction bases not matched to a gene: 3. The CDR3 sequence is 14 residues long. The CDR3, as DNA: TGTGCCAGTAGTGCCGGACAGGGCACAGATACGCAGTATTTT. Its translation is CASSAGQGTDTQYF.

The J gene is TRBJ1-5, the V gene TRBV30, with 8 bases fitting TRBD1. Germline CDR1 GTSNPN, CDR2 SVGIG (reference sequence). V lost 3 bases to trimming and J lost 4 bases; unmatched junction nucleotides: 5. The CDR3 runs to 14 residues. This CDR3 is CAWSHDRGNQPQHF. The CDR3 DNA is TGTGCCTGGAGCCATGACAGGGGAAATCAGCCCCAGCATTTT.

This sequence joins TRBV6-1 and TRBJ1-1, with 9 nucleotides matching TRBD1. This CDR3 comprises 15 residues. Germline V gene data show CDR1 as MNHNS and CDR2 as SASEGT. The J segment lost 2 bases and the V segment lost 3 bases, leaving 4 bases of the junction unmatched. CDR3 loop: CASSDSDRGNTEAFF. The CDR3 DNA follows: TGTGCCAGCAGTGATTCGGACAGGGGCAACACTGAAGCTTTCTTT.

V gene TRBV18 combines with J gene TRBJ1-6; D not certain. Germline values: CDR1 KGHSH, CDR2 LQKENI. The length of the CDR3 is 15 residues. Between the trimmed V and J ends, which lost 2 bases and 7 bases, there was a span of 12 bases. The CDR3 sequence: CASSPEERRNSPLHF. The CDR3 DNA sequence: TGTGCCAGCTCACCAGAGGAAAGACGAAATTCACCCCTCCACTTT.

This clone has only one observation. V and J are TRBV5-6 and TRBJ2-3, with 8 bases lining up with TRBD2. The J segment lost 1 base and the V segment lost 2 bases, leaving 12 bases of the junction unmatched. CDR3 length equals 18 residues. From germline, CDR1 is SGHDT and CDR2 YYEEEE. CDR3 sequence (DNA): TGTGCCAGCAGCTTCCTTACTATAGCGGGGAAACGCACAGATACGCAGTATTTT. This encodes CASSFLTIAGKRTDTQYF.

The sample holds a few counts of this clone. V gene TRBV20-1 combines with J gene TRBJ2-2; 11 nucleotides match TRBD1. Trimming at V came to 3 bases and at J to 6 bases, leaving 12 bases not matched to a gene. The CDR3 sequence is 17 residues long. Germline-derived CDR1 and CDR2 are DFQATT and SNEGSKA (reference sequence). CDR3 coding DNA: TGCAGTGCTAGTAGGAACCCCGGGGGACAGGGGGCCGGGGAGCTGTTTTTT. The encoded protein is CSASRNPGGQGAGELFF.

The chain couples TRBV6-5 to TRBJ2-3; D might be TRBD1 (5 bases). The germline V gene encodes CDR1 MNHEY and CDR2 SVGAGI. Trimming left V 2 bases short and J 2 bases short, with 11 bases between. This CDR3 is 15 amino acids long. CDR3 region: CASSYRGHPTDTQYF. Here the CDR3 DNA reads TGTGCCAGCAGTTACAGGGGCCACCCCACAGATACGCAGTATTTT.

This clone was counted between two and nine times. The rearrangement links TRBV5-1 to TRBJ1-5; 8 bases map to TRBD1. V was clipped by 4 bases and J by 7 bases; unmatched bases: 10. CDR1 and CDR2 from the germline V gene are SGHRS and YFSETQ. CDR3 size: 15 residues. In nucleotides, the CDR3 is TGCGCCAGCAGCGTGGGGACAGGCGGAGGCCAGCCCCAGCATTTT. Protein sequence: CASSVGTGGGQPQHF.

The chain joins TRBV11-2 to TRBJ2-3, with 10 bases lining up with TRBD2. Germline CDR1 SGHAT, CDR2 FQNNGV. The CDR3 sequence is 14 residues long. J lost 6 bases, V lost 2 bases, and 2 bases had no gene match. This chain's CDR3 is CASSLLAGEDTQYF. CDR3 bases: TGTGCCAGCAGCTTACTAGCGGGGGAGGATACGCAGTATTTT. The full variable domain, completed using reference TRBV11-2 and TRBJ2-3, is EAGVAQSPRYKIIEKRQSVAFWCNPISGHATLYWYQQILGQGPKLLIQFQNNGVVDDSQLPKDRFSAERLKGVDSTLKIQPAKLEDSAVYLCASSLLAGEDTQYFGPGTRLTVL.

This chain links TRBV7-2 with TRBJ1-2, with 7 bases identical to TRBD1. This CDR3 contains 13 residues. CDR1 and CDR2 from the germline V gene are SGHTA and FQGNSA. Trimming took 5 bases from V and 5 from J; bases not matched to a gene: 5. This CDR3 is CASSPGQRYGYTF. CDR3 bases: TGTGCCAGCAGCCCGGGACAGAGGTATGGCTACACCTTC.

The rearrangement links TRBV19 to TRBJ2-3; TRBD1 agrees at 7 bases. CDR3 length: 12 residues. Germline CDR1 reads LNHDA; CDR2 reads SQIVND (reference sequence). J gave up 8 bases and V 5 bases, and 4 bases lay outside the gene matches. Written as DNA, the CDR3 is TGTGCCAGTAGTCGGGACAGAAGTACGCAGTATTTT. Encoded protein: CASSRDRSTQYF.